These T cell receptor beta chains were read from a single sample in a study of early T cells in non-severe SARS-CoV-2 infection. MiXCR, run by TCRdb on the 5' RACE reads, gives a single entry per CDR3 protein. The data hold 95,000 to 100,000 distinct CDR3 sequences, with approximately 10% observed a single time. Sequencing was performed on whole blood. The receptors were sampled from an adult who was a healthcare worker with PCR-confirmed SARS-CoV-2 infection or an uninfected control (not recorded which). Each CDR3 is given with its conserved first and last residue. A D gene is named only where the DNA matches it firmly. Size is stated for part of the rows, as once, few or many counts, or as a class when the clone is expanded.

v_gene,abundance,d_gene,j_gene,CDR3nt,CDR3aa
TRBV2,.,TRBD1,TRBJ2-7,TGTGCCAGCAGCCGTCCCGGGACAGGGATCTACGAGCAGTACTTC,CASSRPGTGIYEQYF
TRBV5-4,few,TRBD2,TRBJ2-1,TGTGCCAGCAGCGACCCGGGACTAGCGTTCAATGAGCAGTTCTTC,CASSDPGLAFNEQFF
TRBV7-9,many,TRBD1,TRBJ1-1,TGTGCCAGCAGCTTCGAGACAGGGCCCACTGAAGCTTTCTTT,CASSFETGPTEAFF
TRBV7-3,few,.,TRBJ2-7,TGTGCCAGCAGCCCCGGGGGTACAGACGAGCAGTACTTC,CASSPGGTDEQYF
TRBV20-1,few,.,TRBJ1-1,TGCAGTGCTAGAGACACAGGCGGGACCACTGAAGCTTTCTTT,CSARDTGGTTEAFF
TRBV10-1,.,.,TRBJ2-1,TGCGCCAGCAGTGAGACGGGGGTCTACAATGAGCAGTTCTTC,CASSETGVYNEQFF
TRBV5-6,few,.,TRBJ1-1,TGTGCCAGCAGCCTAAGGGGCGCTGAAGCTTTCTTT,CASSLRGAEAFF
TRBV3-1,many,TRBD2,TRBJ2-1,TGTGCCAGCAGAGATAGACTAGCGGCTTCCTACAATGAGCAGTTCTTC,CASRDRLAASYNEQFF
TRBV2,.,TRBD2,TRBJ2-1,TGTGCCAGCAGTGCGACTAGCGGGAGACGGAATGAGCAGTTCTTC,CASSATSGRRNEQFF
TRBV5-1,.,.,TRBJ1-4,TGCGCCAGCAGCTCCGACCGATTTGCAACTAATGAAAAACTGTTTTTT,CASSSDRFATNEKLFF
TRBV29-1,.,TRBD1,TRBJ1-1,TGCAGCGTTAACAGGGGAGGTGACACTGAAGCTTTCTTT,CSVNRGGDTEAFF
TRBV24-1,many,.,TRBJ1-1,TGTGCCACCAGTGACCCCAGGGGTGAAGCTTTCTTT,CATSDPRGEAFF
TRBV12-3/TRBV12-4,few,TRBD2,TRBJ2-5,TGTGCCAGCAGGCCCGGGGGGATCTCACAAGAGACCCAGTACTTC,CASRPGGISQETQYF
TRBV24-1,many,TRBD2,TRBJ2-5,TGTGCCACCAGTGATCCCGGGACTAGCGGCCAAGAGACCCAGTACTTC,CATSDPGTSGQETQYF
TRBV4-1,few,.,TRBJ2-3,TGCGCCAGCAGCCAAGGCCTGGCGCGGGGCGTCACAGATACGCAGTATTTT,CASSQGLARGVTDTQYF
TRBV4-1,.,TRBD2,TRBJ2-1,TGCGCCAGCAGCCAAAGAATAGCGGGAGGTACCGGCCCCTACAATGAGCAGTTCTTC,CASSQRIAGGTGPYNEQFF
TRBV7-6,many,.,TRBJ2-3,TGTGCCACCTCCCTCATTTCGGTGGGCACAGATACGCAGTATTTT,CATSLISVGTDTQYF
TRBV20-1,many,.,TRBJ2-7,TGCAGTGCTGGAACAGGGAACGAGCAGTACTTC,CSAGTGNEQYF
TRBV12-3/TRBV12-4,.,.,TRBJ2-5,TGTGCCAGCAGAAGCGCTAGGACAGCCCAAGAGACCCAGTACTTC,CASRSARTAQETQYF
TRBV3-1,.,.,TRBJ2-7,TGTGCCAGCAGGGAGACAGCCTCCTACGAGCAGTACTTC,CASRETASYEQYF
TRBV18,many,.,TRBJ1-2,TGTGCCAGCTCACTCGAGAGGGTCGCGCGCGGCTACACCTTC,CASSLERVARGYTF
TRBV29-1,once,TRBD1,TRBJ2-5,TGCAGCGCGGGACAGGGGAGGGGAGTGACCCAGTACTTC,CSAGQGRGVTQYF
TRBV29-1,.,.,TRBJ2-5,TGCAGCGTTAGGAAGGGCCTTGAGACCCAGTACTTC,CSVRKGLETQYF
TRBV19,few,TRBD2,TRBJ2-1,TGTGCCAGTAGTATTTCTAGCGGGAGTTTGGTTGAGCAGTTCTTC,CASSISSGSLVEQFF
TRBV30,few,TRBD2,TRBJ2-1,TGTGCCTGGAGTGTACTTGGTGGCGGGGGGGCCCTTGAGCAGTTCTTC,CAWSVLGGGGALEQFF
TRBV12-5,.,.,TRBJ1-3,TGTGCTAGTGGTGCTGGCCAGGGGACTGGAAACACCATATATTTT,CASGAGQGTGNTIYF
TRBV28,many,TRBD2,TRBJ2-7,TGTGCCAGCAAGCGGGACTCCTACGAGCAGTACTTC,CASKRDSYEQYF
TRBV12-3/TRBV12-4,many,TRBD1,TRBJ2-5,TGTGCCAGCAGTCCTGAGGGGGCCTTGAACTTC,CASSPEGALNF
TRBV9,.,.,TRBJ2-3,TGTGCCAGCAGCGTAATGGTGGGCTCAGATACGCAGTATTTT,CASSVMVGSDTQYF
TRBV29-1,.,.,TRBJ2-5,TGCAGCGTTGTCCCCCAAGAGACCCAGTACTTC,CSVVPQETQYF
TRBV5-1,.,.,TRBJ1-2,TGCGCCAGCAGCTTGGCCGCACCCGGCGATGGCTACACCTTC,CASSLAAPGDGYTF
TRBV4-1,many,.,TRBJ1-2,TGCGCCAGCAGCCAAGATCCAGCAGGGGCGGGTGGCTACACCTTC,CASSQDPAGAGGYTF
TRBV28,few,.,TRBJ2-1,TGTGCCAGCAGTTCAAAGACAGAGGGGGATGTGCAGTTCTTC,CASSSKTEGDVQFF
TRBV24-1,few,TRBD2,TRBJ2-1,TGTGCCACCAGTGATTTGCGGCGGGGGGCGAATGAGCAGTTCTTC,CATSDLRRGANEQFF
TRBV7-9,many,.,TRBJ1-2,TGTGCCAGCAGCTTAGCCCTACAGGGCCCCTATGGCTACACCTTC,CASSLALQGPYGYTF
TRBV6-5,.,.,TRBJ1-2,TGTGCCAGCAGCTCCTACAGGGAACTGGATAACTATGGCTACACCTTC,CASSSYRELDNYGYTF
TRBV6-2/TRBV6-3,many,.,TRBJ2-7,TGTGCCAGCAGTCGTGGGGACTCCTACGAGCAGTACTTC,CASSRGDSYEQYF
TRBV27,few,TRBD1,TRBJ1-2,TGTGCCAGCAGTTACCGGGACAGGCCCACGGGTGGCTACACCTTC,CASSYRDRPTGGYTF
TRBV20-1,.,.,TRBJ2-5,TGCAGTGCTAACAGACAAGAGACCCAGTACTTC,CSANRQETQYF
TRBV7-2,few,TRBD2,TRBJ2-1,TGTGCCAGCAGCCCCCAGCCTGGACTAGGTGAGCAGTTCTTC,CASSPQPGLGEQFF
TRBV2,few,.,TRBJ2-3,TGTGCCAGCAGACGTGAACCGAGCACAGATACGCAGTATTTT,CASRREPSTDTQYF
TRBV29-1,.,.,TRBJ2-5,TGCAGCGCCCATGGCCAGGGCGTGGAGACCCAGTACTTC,CSAHGQGVETQYF
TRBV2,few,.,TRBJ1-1,TGTGCCAGCAGACCAACACAGGTTGTGGACACTGAAGCTTTCTTT,CASRPTQVVDTEAFF
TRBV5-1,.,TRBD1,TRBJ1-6,TGCGCCAGCAGCAAGACAGGGGGAAATTCACCCCTCCACTTT,CASSKTGGNSPLHF
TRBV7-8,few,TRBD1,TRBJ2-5,TGTGCCAGCAGCTTAGGGCTTGGGACAGGGGTTGTGAAGACCCAGTACTTC,CASSLGLGTGVVKTQYF
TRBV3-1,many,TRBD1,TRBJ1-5,TGTGCCAGCAGCCGAGGGACAGGGATTAGCAATCAGCCCCAGCATTTT,CASSRGTGISNQPQHF
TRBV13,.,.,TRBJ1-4,TGTGCCAGCAGCTTACGAGTCACTAATGAAAAACTGTTTTTT,CASSLRVTNEKLFF
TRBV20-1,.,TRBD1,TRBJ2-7,TGCAGTGCCCTAAGGGGGCCGACTACTGGCGAGCAGTACTTC,CSALRGPTTGEQYF
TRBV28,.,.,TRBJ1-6,TGTGCCAGCAGTTACCTGTCGGGGGCACCTTCACCCCTCCACTTT,CASSYLSGAPSPLHF
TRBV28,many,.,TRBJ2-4,TGTGCCAGCAGTTTCGTGACATCAGTAGGAAACATTCAGTACTTC,CASSFVTSVGNIQYF
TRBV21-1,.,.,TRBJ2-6,TGTGCCAGCACTGGGGCCAACGTCCTGACTTTC,CASTGANVLTF
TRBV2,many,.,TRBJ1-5,TGTGCCAGCAGTGAACACGGGCAAAATCAGCCCCAGCATTTT,CASSEHGQNQPQHF
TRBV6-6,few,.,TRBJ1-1,TGTGCCAGCAGCCCCGGGACTTCACAAGCTTTCTTT,CASSPGTSQAFF